A selection of T cell receptor beta chains follows, all from one sample in a study of T-cell memory formation after mild COVID-19. From the 5' RACE reads, TCRdb called clonotypes with MiXCR, one entry per CDR3 protein. The profile shows some 340,000 distinct CDR3 sequences, 13% of them singletons. Material for sequencing was PBMCs or a T cell subset sorted from them (not recorded which). These receptors all come from a man between 18 and 35 years old who had mild COVID-19 (a few samples of this study predate the infection). Cell type and time point are not known. The CDR3 runs from the conserved cysteine through the conserved F or W. Fields, in order: J gene, V gene, CDR3 length, D gene, CDR3 protein. The D gene is left open where the match is weak.

>TRBJ1-2|TRBV18|11|NA
CASSSGQTGTF
>TRBJ1-5|TRBV27|14|TRBD1
CASSKGQGGSPQHF
>TRBJ1-2|TRBV5-1|13|NA
CASSGQGQDGYTF
>TRBJ2-5|TRBV5-1|14|NA
CASSLVEVGGTQYF
>TRBJ2-5|TRBV16|13|NA
CASSPDRFGTQYF
>TRBJ2-1|TRBV2|15|TRBD2
CASSESAGVYNEQFF
>TRBJ2-5|TRBV6-2/TRBV6-3|13|NA
CASRPWTEETQYF
>TRBJ2-7|TRBV7-9|14|TRBD1
CASSFGTGGDEQYF
>TRBJ2-3|TRBV4-3|15|NA
CASSPSPGGTDTQYF
>TRBJ1-1|TRBV20-1|14|NA
CSARDHGLNTEAFF
>TRBJ2-5|TRBV7-2|11|NA
CASALPETQYF
>TRBJ2-2|TRBV10-3|14|TRBD1
CAISYRGQAGELFF
>TRBJ1-2|TRBV4-1|15|NA
CASSQDEGQGYGYTF
>TRBJ2-3|TRBV24-1|15|TRBD1
CATSKTGGRTDTQYF
>TRBJ2-1|TRBV3-1|16|NA
CASSQDWGRDYNEQFF
>TRBJ1-1|TRBV4-2|15|NA
CASSQDADRYTEAFF
>TRBJ1-4|TRBV7-2|14|TRBD1
CASSIQGDSQKLFF
>TRBJ2-3|TRBV24-1|16|TRBD2
CATSDSRLADTDTQYF
>TRBJ2-5|TRBV7-2|15|NA
CASSFRLAGAETQYF
>TRBJ2-2|TRBV5-8|14|NA
CADWARVGTGELFF